What follows are 32 T cell receptor beta chains derived from one specimen sequenced in a study of neurological immune-mediated disorders. Via MiXCR, TCRdb re-called the 5' RACE reads, giving one row per CDR3 protein. The sample shows about 28,000 distinct CDR3 sequences, about an eighth of them seen only once. The sample taken for sequencing was PBMCs. The receptors here all came from a woman aged 60-70 years in good health.

The table lists this clonotype with many counts. As DNA, the CDR3 is TGTGCCAGCAGCAAAAACGAGCTGGTTATTAGCAATCAGCCCCAGCATTTT. Its translation is CASSKNELVISNQPQHF. This chain joins TRBV21-1 and TRBJ1-5. TRBV21-1 is reported as a pseudogene. CDR3 length equals 17 residues.

There are many counts of this clonotype. This chain uses TRBV15 with TRBJ2-1; 10 nucleotides agree with TRBD2. The germline V gene encodes CDR1 LNHNV and CDR2 YYDKDF (reference sequence). Trimming removed 0 bases from V and 15 bases from J; junction bases left unmatched: 17. The CDR3 runs to 17 residues. The CDR3 coding sequence is TGTGCCACCAGCAGAGATTTTTGGAGCGGGGGGGCCAACTTTTTGTTCTTC. Translation gives CATSRDFWSGGANFLFF.

This clonotype was recorded many times. The rearrangement uses TRBV29-1 and TRBJ1-2; maybe TRBD1 (5 bases). Trimming pared 1 base from V and 6 bases from J, leaving 12 bases between. Germline assignment: CDR1 SQVTM and CDR2 ANQGSEA. This CDR3 is 13 amino acids long. The DNA for the CDR3 is TGCAGCGTTGAAGCCGGGACCCGAGATGGCTACACCTTC. Translating it yields CSVEAGTRDGYTF.

This clonotype was observed at least ten times. The rearrangement links TRBV20-1 to TRBJ2-1; TRBD2 matches at 7 bases. Germline V lookup: CDR1 DFQATT, CDR2 SNEGSKA (reference sequence). This CDR3 has 13 amino acids. With 7 bases clipped from V and 4 bases from J, the junction kept 7 bases outside the gene matches. The CDR3 spells CSVSSGMYNEQFF. The CDR3 nucleotides read TGCAGTGTTTCCAGCGGGATGTACAATGAGCAGTTCTTC.

This clonotype was observed many times. The chain combines TRBV27 with TRBJ2-1, with 10 bases fitting TRBD1. Germline V gene sequence: CDR1 MNHEY, CDR2 SMNVEV (reference sequence). The CDR3 spans 15 residues. After removal of 2 bases from V and 7 bases from J, the junction contained 5 bases not matched to a gene. The CDR3, as DNA: TGTGCCAGCAGTTTACCGGGACAGGGGCGGAATGAGCAGTTCTTC. Amino acids: CASSLPGQGRNEQFF.

Ten or more counts support this clonotype. This chain connects TRBV7-2 to TRBJ2-2; D unclear. The germline V gene encodes CDR1 SGHTA and CDR2 FQGNSA. Trimming removed 4 bases at V and 2 bases at J, with 17 bases between. This CDR3 is built from 17 residues. The CDR3 nucleotides are TGTGCCAGCAGCTCCAGAGCACGGACGACAAACACCGGGGAGCTGTTTTTT. It yields the protein CASSSRARTTNTGELFF.

This clonotype was seen at least ten times. This sequence joins TRBV6-2 or TRBV6-3 and TRBJ2-2; TRBD1 or TRBD2 may be the D gene (5 bases each). CDR3 length: 17 amino acids. Between the trimmed V and J ends, which lost 7 bases and 2 bases, there was a span of 20 bases. The germline V gene has CDR1 MNHEY and CDR2 SVGEGT. Written as DNA, the CDR3 is TGTGCCAGCATCCCAATGGACGGGACCGGTAACACCGGGGAGCTGTTTTTT. It encodes CASIPMDGTGNTGELFF.

This clonotype was picked up many times. The V call is TRBV5-5, the J call TRBJ2-2, with 10 nucleotides matching TRBD2. Germline CDR1 and CDR2: SGHKS and YYEKEE (reference sequence). The length of the CDR3 is 17 residues. Trimming at V came to 0 bases and at J to 7 bases, leaving 9 bases not matched to a gene. In DNA form, the CDR3 reads TGTGCCAGCAGCTTGGATCTAGCGGGGGCTCAGAGCGGGGAGCTGTTTTTT. This encodes CASSLDLAGAQSGELFF.

This clonotype was seen ten or more times. This chain joins TRBV5-1 and TRBJ1-1, with 9 nucleotides matching TRBD1. Germline CDR1 reads SGHRS; CDR2 reads YFSETQ. There are 14 residues in the CDR3. V shed 4 bases and J 4 bases; nucleotides not matched to a gene: 5. The CDR3: CASSGGQGSTEAFF. CDR3 DNA sequence: TGCGCCAGCAGCGGAGGACAGGGGAGCACTGAAGCTTTCTTT. Together with reference TRBV5-1 and TRBJ1-1, the CDR3 gives the full variable domain: KAGVTQTPRYLIKTRGQQVTLSCSPISGHRSVSWYQQTPGQGLQFLFEYFSETQRNKGNFPGRFSGRQFSNSRSEMNVSTLELGDSALYLCASSGGQGSTEAFFGQGTRLTVV.

As concerns this clonotype: Mismatch with germline at one junction end may stem from a read error. V gene TRBV12-3 or TRBV12-4 combines with J gene TRBJ2-2; TRBD2 is a possible D gene (7 bases). CDR3 size: 15 residues. The CDR3 here is CASSNRGGETVELFF. As DNA, the CDR3 is TGTGCCAGCAGTAATAGGGGGGGGGAAACCGTGGAGCTGTTTTTT.

This clonotype was recorded at least ten times. The chain recombines TRBV7-2 with TRBJ2-1; possible D gene TRBD1, 7 bases. This CDR3 contains 14 residues. The V end was cut by 6 bases, the J end by 3 bases, with 12 bases between. The germline V gene has CDR1 SGHTA and CDR2 FQGNSA. Here the CDR3 reads CASSQGGFYNEQFF. The CDR3 DNA reads as TGTGCCAGCAGTCAGGGGGGCTTCTACAATGAGCAGTTCTTC.

In the case of this clonotype: One end of the junction does not line up with germline, which may come from a read error. The genes are TRBV15 and TRBJ2-2; D is uncertain. The CDR3 has 15 amino acids. CDR1 and CDR2 from the germline V gene are LNHNV and YYDKDF (reference sequence). DNA of the CDR3: TGTGTCACCAGCAGAGATTTGCGTTGGCTCAGGGAGCTGTTTTTT. It translates to CVTSRDLRWLRELFF.

This clonotype was counted ten times or more. This sequence joins TRBV7-2 and TRBJ1-2; D ambiguous. The germline gives CDR1 SGHTA, CDR2 FQGNSA. There are 15 residues in the CDR3. V lost 5 bases, J lost 0 bases, and 13 bases lay in between. CDR3 amino acids: CASSTPFLANYGYTF. The CDR3 nucleotides are TGTGCCAGCAGCACCCCTTTTCTTGCTAACTATGGCTACACCTTC.

This clonotype was detected many times. The chain couples TRBV7-2 to TRBJ1-1, with 12 bases fitting TRBD1. CDR3 length equals 16 residues. The germline V gene has CDR1 SGHTA and CDR2 FQGNSA. V gave up 5 bases and J gave up 7 bases; unmatched junction bases: 11. In nucleotides, the CDR3 is TGTGCCAGCAGCCCGGTCGGGACAGGGGGCGAAAGTGAAGCTTTCTTT. Its translation is CASSPVGTGGESEAFF.

This clonotype has at least ten counts. The chain couples TRBV3-1 to TRBJ1-2; 7 nucleotides agree with TRBD1. The junction had 4 bases not matched to a gene; V was cut back by 4 bases and J by 5 bases. This CDR3 has 13 residues. Germline assignment: CDR1 LGHDT and CDR2 YNNKEL (reference sequence). The CDR3 nucleotides read TGTGCCAGCAGCCCTCGACAGGGATATGGCTACACCTTC. Translated, it gives CASSPRQGYGYTF.

Ten or more counts support this clonotype. This chain links TRBV7-6 with TRBJ2-3; D is perhaps TRBD2 (6 bases). The length of the CDR3 is 16 residues. CDR1 is SGHVS, CDR2 FNYEAQ, per germline. The V and J ends lost 5 bases and 2 bases respectively, with 17 bases between them. CDR3 loop: CASSKLTSPLTDTQYF. CDR3 nucleotides: TGTGCCAGCAGCAAACTCACTAGCCCTCTCACAGATACGCAGTATTTT.

A remark on this clonotype: A much larger clone lies one base from this, so it may be a read error. This sequence joins TRBV5-8 and TRBJ2-3; the match to TRBD2 covers 12 bases. The length of the CDR3 is 17 residues. V shed 4 bases, J shed 2 bases, and the junction held 8 bases outside the gene matches. CDR1 is SGHTS and CDR2 is YDEGEE in the germline V gene. In nucleotides, the CDR3 is TGTGCCAGCAGCCGCTACGGACTAGCGGGGTACACAGATACGCAGTATTTT. Amino acids: CASSRYGLAGYTDTQYF.

J is TRBJ2-7 and V is TRBV12-3 or TRBV12-4; 8 bases map to TRBD1. The length of the CDR3 is 15 residues. The ends lost 3 bases at V and 5 bases at J; junction bases unmatched: 9. The CDR3 region is CASSFGAQGDNEQYF. In DNA form, the CDR3 reads TGTGCCAGCAGTTTCGGTGCACAGGGGGACAACGAGCAGTACTTC.

Many counts were recorded for this clonotype. The chain is built from TRBV20-1 and TRBJ1-6; 10 bases are shared with TRBD1. V was pared by 1 base and J by 5 bases, with 5 bases of the junction left unmatched. Germline loops: CDR1 DFQATT, CDR2 SNEGSKA (reference sequence). This CDR3 is built from 16 residues. CDR3 in DNA: TGCAGTGCTAGAGGGGACAGGGGCGACAATAATTCACCCCTCCACTTT. Translating gives CSARGDRGDNNSPLHF.

This clonotype was counted many times. The V call is TRBV18, the J call TRBJ1-1; 9 positions match TRBD1. With 3 bases clipped from V and 5 bases from J, the junction kept 1 base outside the gene matches. This CDR3 region has 13 residues. Germline V gene lookup returns CDR1 KGHSH and CDR2 LQKENI. CDR3 sequence reads: CASSPGQGTEAFF. In nucleotides, the CDR3 is TGTGCCAGCTCACCGGGACAGGGAACTGAAGCTTTCTTT.

This clonotype showed up many times. The gene calls are TRBV20-1 and TRBJ1-6, with TRBD1 matching over 8 bases. CDR1 and CDR2 from the germline V gene are DFQATT and SNEGSKA (reference sequence). The V gene end was trimmed by 3 bases and the J gene end by 9 bases; junction bases not matched to a gene: 10. The CDR3 contains 15 residues. The CDR3 reads CSARTTGVFTSPLHF. The CDR3 nucleotides read TGCAGTGCTAGGACGACAGGGGTATTCACTTCACCCCTCCACTTT.

In the case of this clonotype: The junction departs from the called germline gene at one end, perhaps through a read error. V is TRBV12-3 or TRBV12-4 and J is TRBJ2-2; D is unresolved. The CDR3 has 15 residues. The CDR3, as DNA: TGTGCCAGCAGTTTATCGCGAACTAACACCAGGGAGCTGTTTTTT. Translated: CASSLSRTNTRELFF.

This clonotype was seen many times. The rearrangement uses TRBV24-1 and TRBJ1-1; a weak D match, TRBD1 (5 bases). Trimming took off 5 bases at V and 3 bases at J, with 18 bases between the two ends. CDR3 size: 16 residues. CDR1 and CDR2 (germline): KGHDR, SFDVKD. The CDR3, as DNA: TGTGCCACCAGTGGTGGGTTATCTGACAGCCACACTGAAGCTTTCTTT. Protein sequence: CATSGGLSDSHTEAFF.

This clonotype was seen at least ten times. This chain connects TRBV7-2 to TRBJ1-2, with 11 nucleotides matching TRBD1. The V gene end was trimmed by 7 bases and the J gene end by 3 bases; junction bases not matched to a gene: 4. CDR1 and CDR2 from the germline V gene are SGHTA and FQGNSA. This CDR3 spans 14 amino acids. The CDR3 bases are TGTGCCAGCACGCCGGGACAGGGGGACTATGGCTACACCTTC. Translating it yields CASTPGQGDYGYTF.

This clonotype was found many times. This rearrangement joins TRBV6-5 to TRBJ1-1; D perhaps matches TRBD1 (5 bases). V lost 0 bases, J lost 3 bases, and 8 bases lay in between. Germline values: CDR1 MNHEY, CDR2 SVGAGI. The length of the CDR3 is 14 residues. The DNA for the CDR3 is TGTGCCAGCAGTTACTCGGGGGGGTACACTGAAGCTTTCTTT. Amino acids: CASSYSGGYTEAFF.

This clonotype was counted at least ten times. V gene TRBV7-2 combines with J gene TRBJ2-3, with 13 bases matching TRBD2. The CDR3 has 16 residues. Looked up from germline, CDR1 is SGHTA and CDR2 is FQGNSA. With 1 base clipped from V and 7 bases from J, the junction kept 5 bases outside the gene matches. CDR3 sequence: CASSLEGTSGVNTQYF. CDR3 DNA sequence: TGTGCCAGCAGCTTAGAGGGGACTAGCGGGGTTAATACGCAGTATTTT.

This clonotype was seen ten or more times. This sequence joins TRBV20-1 and TRBJ1-4; 8 nucleotides agree with TRBD1. After removal of 0 bases from V and 6 bases from J, the junction contained 3 bases not matched to a gene. CDR3 length: 14 residues. CDR1 DFQATT and CDR2 SNEGSKA come from the germline V gene (reference sequence). The CDR3: CSARDTGGDEKLFF. The CDR3 DNA reads as TGCAGTGCTAGAGATACAGGGGGTGATGAAAAACTGTTTTTT.

This clonotype was observed at least ten times. The chain combines TRBV4-3 with TRBJ1-2; 8 nucleotides match TRBD1. Germline V gives CDR1 LGHNA, CDR2 YSLEER. V was clipped by 4 bases and J by 8 bases; unmatched bases: 6. CDR3 length: 13 residues. CDR3 coding DNA: TGCGCCAGCAGCCCCTGGACAGGGCAAGGCTACACCTTC. Encoded protein: CASSPWTGQGYTF.

This clonotype showed up many times. The rearrangement joins TRBV9 to TRBJ2-2; D possibly corresponds to TRBD2 (7 bases). V was clipped by 0 bases and J by 3 bases, with 18 bases between them. This CDR3 comprises 18 residues. Germline lookup yields CDR1 SGDLS and CDR2 YYNGEE. CDR3 in amino acids: CASSVAWRGGLDTGELFF. CDR3 nucleotide sequence: TGTGCCAGCAGCGTAGCTTGGAGGGGGGGGCTGGACACCGGGGAGCTGTTTTTT.

This clonotype is termed medium-sized (0.01 to 0.1%). V usage is TRBV27 and J usage is TRBJ2-7, with 9 bases lining up with TRBD1. The CDR3 extends over 16 amino acids. Trimming removed 4 bases from V and 6 bases from J; junction bases left unmatched: 13. Germline V CDR1 and CDR2: MNHEY, SMNVEV (reference sequence). The CDR3 nucleotides read TGTGCCAGCAGTTCAACAGGGGGCTTATTTCTAGGCGAGCAGTACTTC. Protein: CASSSTGGLFLGEQYF.

In regard to this clonotype: A much larger clone lies a single base off, so this may be a read error. The V gene is TRBV3-1, the J gene TRBJ2-1; TRBD1 matches at 10 bases. Matching the DNA end better, TRBJ2-7 makes the J call doubtful. The germline CDR1 and CDR2 sequences are LGHDT and YNNKEL (reference sequence). The CDR3 is made up of 16 amino acids. CDR3 in amino acids: CASSRQTGGPYNEQYF. The DNA for the CDR3 is TGTGCCAGCAGCCGCCAGACAGGGGGCCCGTACAATGAGCAGTACTTC.

This clonotype has a count of ten or more. The chain combines TRBV27 with TRBJ1-1; D gene ambiguous. The CDR3 runs 13 residues. Looked up from germline, CDR1 is MNHEY and CDR2 is SMNVEV (reference sequence). The V end lost 4 bases, the J end lost 3 bases, and 9 bases lay between the germline ends. CDR3 DNA sequence: TGTGCCAGCAGTTGGGTGCGGGACACTGAAGCTTTCTTT. Translating it yields CASSWVRDTEAFF.